This T cell receptor beta chain was captured in a study of CD8+ T cells in alopecia areata. Study findings and constraints: Clonality in lesional scalp, especially alopecia totalis/universalis, exceeded that of normal scalp.

Separation by sorting yielded CD4+ and CD8+ T cells from PBMCs. As concerns this clone: Its antigen remains unidentified.

CDR3 length equals 13 residues. The germline gives CDR1 SGHAT, CDR2 FQNNGV. The V and J ends lost 3 bases and 2 bases respectively, with 7 bases between them. The authors extracted RNA and reverse transcribed it into cDNA as the sequencing template. Data came from immunoSEQ multiplex PCR; TCRdb stores just in-frame clones and leaves some out. The profile shows roughly 200,000 clones, around 50% of them singletons. The sample consisted of CD8+ T cells sorted from blood. The chain has TRBV11-2 and TRBJ1-1, with D unresolved. The source of this sequence is a human donor in good health. CDR3 region: CASSFEENTEAFF. The CDR3 DNA is TGTGCCAGCAGCTTCGAAGAAAACACTGAAGCTTTCTTT.